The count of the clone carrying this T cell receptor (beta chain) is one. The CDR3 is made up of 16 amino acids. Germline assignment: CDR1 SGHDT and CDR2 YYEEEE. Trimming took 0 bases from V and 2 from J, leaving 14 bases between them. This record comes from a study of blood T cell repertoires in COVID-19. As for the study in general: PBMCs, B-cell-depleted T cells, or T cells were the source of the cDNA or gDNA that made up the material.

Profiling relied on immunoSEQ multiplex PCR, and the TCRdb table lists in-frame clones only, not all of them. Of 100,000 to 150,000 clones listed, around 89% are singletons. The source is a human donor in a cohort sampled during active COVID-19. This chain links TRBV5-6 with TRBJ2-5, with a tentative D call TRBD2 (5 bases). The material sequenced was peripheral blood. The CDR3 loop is CASSLERFRRQETQYF. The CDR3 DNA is TGTGCCAGCAGCTTGGAGCGGTTCAGAAGGCAAGAGACCCAGTACTTC.